This TCR beta chain was sequenced in a study of cytomegalovirus exposure and HLA in healthy donors. There are 16 residues in the CDR3. Germline trimming cut 0 bases from V and 3 bases from J; bases unmatched to any gene: 6. The germline CDR1 and CDR2 sequences are SGHDT and YYEEEE. The table came from immunoSEQ multiplex PCR; TCRdb's copy has only in-frame clones and leaves some out. This sample has around 150,000 clones; approximately 91% occur once, and the top ten carry under 0.8%. As to this clone: What it binds is not known.

The study, taken as a whole, reports: The study flagged 150 to 200 TCR beta chains as cytomegalovirus-associated.

The receptor comes from a man aged 18 to 30 in good health and CMV-seronegative. What was sequenced was PBMCs. The chain combines TRBV5-6 with TRBJ2-3, with 8 bases fitting TRBD2. CDR3: CASSLGPGGLTDTQYF. The CDR3 DNA follows: TGTGCCAGCAGCTTGGGTCCGGGAGGGCTGACAGATACGCAGTATTTT.